These 19 T cell receptor beta chains originate from one sample sequenced in a study of CD8+ T cells in alopecia areata. Isolated RNA was reverse transcribed into cDNA used as the sequencing template. Sequenced by immunoSEQ multiplex PCR; TCRdb stores in-frame clones only, minus some. The data hold 150,000 to 200,000 clones, with 45% to 60% observed a single time. Specimen: CD4+ T cells sorted from blood. The source of these receptors is a human donor in good health.

This clone appeared once. V gene TRBV30 combines with J gene TRBJ2-7; TRBD1 matches 8 bases. Trimming cost V 4 bases and J 0 bases; bases outside gene matches: 11. The CDR3 extends over 16 amino acids. CDR1 is GTSNPN, CDR2 SVGIG, per germline (reference sequence). CDR3 DNA: TGTGCCTGGACGTCCCCCGGACAGGGCAACTCCTACGAGCAGTACTTC. Encoded protein: CAWTSPGQGNSYEQYF. Looking up the rest from reference TRBV30 and TRBJ2-7 gives the full variable domain: SQTIHQWPATLVQPVGSPLSLECTVEGTSNPNLYWYRQAAGRGLQLLFYSVGIGQISSEVPQNLSASRPQDRQFILSSKKLLLSDSGFYLCAWTSPGQGNSYEQYFGPGTRLTVT.

The V and J genes are TRBV28 and TRBJ2-7, with D hard to call. The CDR3 covers 14 residues. Germline-derived CDR1 and CDR2 are MDHEN and SYDVKM. V was shortened by 8 bases and J by 4 bases, with 18 bases between the two germline ends. CDR3 DNA: TGTGCCAGCGCCAGGACGGTGGCCCCTTACGAGCAGTACTTC. Amino acid sequence: CASARTVAPYEQYF.

This clone was recorded a few times. The chain combines TRBV27 with TRBJ1-5, with D possibly being TRBD1 (6 bases). CDR1 MNHEY and CDR2 SMNVEV come from the germline V gene (reference sequence). Deletions cut 6 bases from V and 3 bases from J, with 15 bases between. The CDR3 spans 15 residues. The CDR3 region is CASRPQGSNNQPQHF. The CDR3 bases are TGTGCCAGCAGACCACAGGGTTCTAACAATCAGCCCCAGCATTTT.

This clone appeared once. Mismatch with germline at one junction end may stem from a read error. The V and J genes are TRBV6-5 and TRBJ2-5; D remains unclear. Germline V gives CDR1 MNHEY, CDR2 SVGAGI. The CDR3 consists of 14 residues. The CDR3 here is CASSKNQAREAQYF. DNA of the CDR3: TGTGCCAGCAGCAAAAACCAGGCCAGAGAGGCCCAGTACTTC.

In this sample, this clone turned up a few times. This rearrangement joins TRBV6-1 to TRBJ1-3; 9 bases match TRBD1. The V gene end was trimmed by 8 bases and the J gene end by 3 bases; junction bases not matched to a gene: 5. Germline CDR1 MNHNS, CDR2 SASEGT. The CDR3 has 14 amino acids. The CDR3 nucleotides are TGTGCCAGCGTACAGGGGGCTGGTGGAAACACCATATATTTT. Translated: CASVQGAGGNTIYF.

This chain joins TRBV6-1 and TRBJ2-7; TRBD1 matches 12 bases. This CDR3 has 13 amino acids. J was trimmed by 2 bases and V by 10 bases; bases with no gene match: 3. Germline V lookup: CDR1 MNHNS, CDR2 SASEGT. The CDR3 is CATGDRGPYEQYF. The CDR3 nucleotides read TGTGCCACCGGGGACAGGGGGCCCTACGAGCAGTACTTC.

This rearrangement joins TRBV30 to TRBJ1-5; 10 nucleotides align to TRBD1. Trimming took 2 bases from V and 4 from J; bases not matched to a gene: 2. Germline V gene sequence: CDR1 GTSNPN, CDR2 SVGIG (reference sequence). This CDR3 has 14 amino acids. CDR3 loop: CAWSRGQGNQPQHF. CDR3 DNA: TGTGCCTGGAGTCGGGGACAGGGGAATCAGCCCCAGCATTTT.

The chain joins TRBV7-2 to TRBJ2-1; 7 nucleotides align to TRBD2. Per the germline V gene, CDR1 is SGHTA and CDR2 is FQGNSA. The CDR3 spans 14 residues. The V segment lost 7 bases and the J segment 8 bases; nucleotides outside the gene matches: 11. The CDR3 coding sequence is TGTGCCAGCAAAGCGGGAAGAATATCGGATGAGCAGTTCTTC. Translating it yields CASKAGRISDEQFF.

The chain couples TRBV29-1 to TRBJ2-5, with TRBD2 matching over 8 bases. Per germline, CDR1 SQVTM and CDR2 ANQGSEA. The CDR3 consists of 14 residues. J lost 4 bases, V lost 6 bases, and 10 bases had no gene match. The CDR3 DNA reads as TGCAGCGTGAGTGCGGGGGGTATTAGAGAGACCCAGTACTTC. It yields the protein CSVSAGGIRETQYF.

The V gene is TRBV28, the J gene TRBJ2-7; the match to TRBD2 covers 11 bases. The CDR3 runs to 16 residues. With V trimmed by 6 bases and J by 7 bases, 14 bases remained unmatched. Germline V gene data show CDR1 as MDHEN and CDR2 as SYDVKM. This chain's CDR3 is CASSTIAGGTFGEQYF. CDR3 nucleotides: TGTGCCAGCAGCACTATAGCGGGAGGGACTTTCGGGGAGCAGTACTTC.

This chain connects TRBV25-1 to TRBJ2-5, with 11 bases that match TRBD1. This CDR3 contains 16 residues. Per the germline V gene, CDR1 is MGHDK and CDR2 is SYGVNS. With V trimmed by 1 base and J by 5 bases, 6 bases remained unmatched. CDR3 loop: CASSELTGQGGETQYF. In DNA form, the CDR3 reads TGTGCCAGCAGTGAATTGACGGGACAGGGGGGGGAGACCCAGTACTTC.

In this sample, this clone turned up a few times. CDR3: CASSTKISYNEQFF. The DNA of the CDR3 is TGCGCCAGCAGCACGAAGATCTCCTACAATGAGCAGTTCTTC. The chain joins TRBV5-1 to TRBJ2-1; D uncertain. This CDR3 spans 14 amino acids. The germline V gene encodes CDR1 SGHRS and CDR2 YFSETQ. Trimming pared 4 bases from V and 0 bases from J, leaving 8 bases between.

V usage is TRBV18 and J usage is TRBJ2-1; no reliable D call. The CDR3 runs 13 residues. In germline, CDR1 is KGHSH, CDR2 LQKENI. V was trimmed by 6 bases and J by 3 bases, leaving 9 bases between them. CDR3 nucleotides: TGTGCCAGCTCGCCAACATACTACAATGAGCAGTTCTTC. This translates into CASSPTYYNEQFF.

This rearrangement joins TRBV19 to TRBJ2-6; a weak D match, TRBD1 (6 bases). The CDR3 loop spans 15 amino acids. The germline V gene has CDR1 LNHDA and CDR2 SQIVND (reference sequence). Trimming removed 8 bases at V and 1 base at J, with 12 bases between. CDR3 protein: CASQDQGSGANVLTF. For the CDR3, the DNA is TGTGCCAGTCAGGACCAGGGGTCTGGGGCCAACGTCCTGACTTTC.

This clone was seen more than once but under ten times. The chain carries TRBV2 and TRBJ2-7, with D hard to call. Germline CDR1 and CDR2: SNHLY and FYNNEI. This CDR3 has 10 residues. V gave up 6 bases and J gave up 6 bases, with 6 bases separating them. The DNA of the CDR3 is TGTGCCAGCAGCGTTTTCGAGCAGTACTTC. Amino acids: CASSVFEQYF.

J is TRBJ1-1 and V is TRBV2; D gene uncertain. CDR3 length equals 13 residues. The germline gives CDR1 SNHLY, CDR2 FYNNEI. Trimming took off 10 bases at V and 1 base at J, with 13 bases between the two ends. CDR3 DNA sequence: TGTGCCATCCGACGGGGTGCGAACACTGAAGCTTTCTTT. It translates to CAIRRGANTEAFF.

The chain recombines TRBV13 with TRBJ2-7; a weak D match, TRBD2 (5 bases). The CDR3 has 11 amino acids. Germline CDR1 is PRHDT and CDR2 is FYEKMQ (reference sequence). The germline V and J ends were trimmed by 2 bases and 6 bases, with 5 bases remaining between them. The CDR3 sequence: CASSLRGEQYF. The CDR3 coding sequence is TGTGCCAGCAGCTTACGGGGCGAGCAGTACTTC.

This clone was detected a few times. CDR3 protein: CSVMRAGEGELFF. The CDR3 DNA follows: TGCAGCGTTATGAGGGCGGGTGAAGGGGAGCTGTTTTTT. This rearrangement joins TRBV29-1 to TRBJ2-2, with D tentatively TRBD2 (5 bases). The CDR3 is 13 residues long. Between the trimmed V and J ends, which lost 5 bases and 8 bases, there was a span of 15 bases. The germline gives CDR1 SQVTM, CDR2 ANQGSEA.

This chain joins TRBV6-5 and TRBJ1-2, with 11 bases that match TRBD1. Germline CDR1 reads MNHEY; CDR2 reads SVGAGI. V lost 2 bases and J lost 8; bases outside the gene matches: 7. This CDR3 comprises 15 residues. This CDR3 reads CASSYQRTGGFGYTF. The DNA of the CDR3 is TGTGCCAGCAGTTACCAGAGGACAGGGGGCTTCGGCTACACCTTC.